This T cell receptor (beta chain) was sequenced during a study of T cells in Graves' hyperthyroidism and ophthalmopathy. Lactation, pregnancy, other autoimmune disease or uncontrolled infection excluded patients. Study-wide findings and caveats: Within blood appeared most thyroid clonotypes that had expanded above 0.001.

RNA transcripts served as the template for amplifying TCR beta CDR3 regions. Carried out on the TCR CDR3, a first-round RT-PCR used the HTBI primer set. TCRdb used MiXCR to reprocess the multiplex PCR reads, holding one entry per CDR3 protein. The sample consists of around 400,000 distinct CDR3 sequences, 15% to 19% of them appearing once. Trimming took 1 base from V and 4 from J, leaving 13 bases between them. The CDR3 is 16 amino acids. Germline V lookup: CDR1 LGHNA, CDR2 YSLEER. Details on this clonotype: Its target is not known.

The material sequenced was blood. The J gene is TRBJ2-2, the V gene TRBV4-3; tentatively, D is TRBD1 (5 bases). The sequence was collected from a woman aged 18-35 years with Graves' hyperthyroidism that later progressed to Graves' ophthalmopathy. As DNA, the CDR3 is TGCGCCAGCAGCCAAGGGTTCAGGGTTGGCACCGGGGAGCTGTTTTTT. Translated, it gives CASSQGFRVGTGELFF.